A single TCR beta chain is shown here with its context. Assay used: immunoSEQ multiplex PCR; TCRdb lists only in-frame clones, some missing. The sample carries about 350,000 clones, around 90% recorded once. These data belong to a study of cytomegalovirus exposure and HLA in healthy donors. V lost 1 base and J 1 base, leaving 11 bases between the germline ends. This CDR3 contains 16 residues. Looked up from germline, CDR1 is SGHTA and CDR2 is FQGNSA. The TCR comes from a woman aged 25 to 39 in good health and CMV-seropositive. Sequenced sample: PBMCs. The chain couples TRBV7-2 to TRBJ1-5; no reliable D call. The CDR3 DNA reads TGTGCCAGCAGCTTAGACTCGGGTGGGAGCAATCAGCCCCAGCATTTT. It encodes CASSLDSGGSNQPQHF.